These 11 T cell receptor beta chains originate from one sample sequenced in a study of blood T cells in healthy people across ages. A second PCR, run for about 6 to 12 cycles, used a sample-barcoded 5' primer plus a J-beta primer mix. TCRdb re-called the 5' RACE reads with MiXCR, one entry per CDR3 protein. The repertoire has fewer than 2,000,000 distinct CDR3 sequences, about two fifths of them found once; the top ten carry approximately 22%. Specimen: blood. The receptors derive from a human donor in good health.

The V and J genes are TRBV20-1 and TRBJ2-1; D gene unclear. CDR3 length: 12 residues. Germline CDR1 and CDR2: DFQATT and SNEGSKA (reference sequence). CDR3 coding DNA: TGCAGCGGGCAGAGCTCCTACAATGAGCAGTTCTTC. It encodes CSGQSSYNEQFF.

The chain links TRBV7-9 to TRBJ2-1; possibly TRBD1 or TRBD2 for D (5 bases each). In germline, CDR1 is SEHNR, CDR2 FQNEAQ (reference sequence). The V end lost 2 bases, the J end lost 6 bases, and 14 bases lay between the germline ends. This CDR3 comprises 15 residues. The CDR3 here is CASSLRLIGGNEQFF. As DNA, the CDR3 is TGTGCCAGCAGCTTAAGACTTATTGGGGGCAATGAGCAGTTCTTC.

The chain is built from TRBV28 and TRBJ2-1; TRBD2 aligns across 8 bases. The trim removed 3 bases at V and 4 bases at J, leaving 5 bases unmatched. The germline V gene has CDR1 MDHEN and CDR2 SYDVKM. The CDR3 covers 15 residues. CDR3 residues: CASSFAGTRYNEQFF. CDR3 nucleotides: TGTGCCAGCAGTTTTGCGGGGACTAGATACAATGAGCAGTTCTTC.

This clonotype was seen a handful of times. The chain couples TRBV6-6 to TRBJ2-7; D gene ambiguous. Germline-derived CDR1 and CDR2 are MNHNY and SVGAGI (reference sequence). The CDR3 runs 12 residues. V lost 7 bases and J lost 2, with 9 bases in between. The CDR3, as DNA: TGTGCCAGCACCCAAGTTACCTACGAGCAGTACTTC. It translates to CASTQVTYEQYF.

V and J are TRBV29-1 and TRBJ1-5; 9 positions agree with TRBD1. The CDR3 is 14 amino acids. Germline trimming cut 6 bases from V and 4 bases from J; bases unmatched to any gene: 7. Germline assignment: CDR1 SQVTM and CDR2 ANQGSEA. In DNA, the CDR3 is TGCAGCGTGCCGGGACAGGGACTGAATCAGCCCCAGCATTTT. It specifies CSVPGQGLNQPQHF. The full variable domain, rest sourced from reference TRBV29-1 and TRBJ1-5, is SAVISQKPSRDICQRGTSLTIQCQVDSQVTMMFWYRQQPGQSLTLIATANQGSEATYESGFVIDKFPISRPNLTFSTLTVSNMSPEDSSIYLCSVPGQGLNQPQHFGDGTRLSIL.

In this sample, this clonotype turned up a few times. V is TRBV5-1 and J is TRBJ1-1; the match to TRBD1 covers 8 bases. Trimming at V came to 3 bases and at J to 5 bases, leaving 6 bases not matched to a gene. Germline V gene lookup returns CDR1 SGHRS and CDR2 YFSETQ. This CDR3 has 14 amino acids. Written as DNA, the CDR3 is TGCGCCAGCAGCTCGTTGGACAGGGATACTGAAGCTTTCTTT. Translating it yields CASSSLDRDTEAFF.

There are a few counts of this clonotype. The chain is built from TRBV29-1 and TRBJ2-5, with D unresolved. Trimming pared 3 bases from V and 2 bases from J, leaving 10 bases between. CDR3 length equals 13 residues. CDR1 is SQVTM, CDR2 ANQGSEA, per germline. CDR3 loop: CSVDGTLQETQYF. CDR3 DNA sequence: TGCAGCGTTGACGGTACTCTACAAGAGACCCAGTACTTC.

This clonotype was seen only a few times. The genes are TRBV10-2 and TRBJ1-5; D may be TRBD1 (5 bases). V shed 10 bases and J shed 3 bases, with 13 bases lying between them. CDR1 is WSHSY, CDR2 SAAADI, per germline. This CDR3 is built from 13 residues. CDR3 loop: CATQGVHNQPQHF. CDR3 sequence (DNA): TGCGCCACCCAGGGCGTCCACAATCAGCCCCAGCATTTT.

The sample holds many counts of this clonotype. The chain carries TRBV19 and TRBJ2-7; perhaps D is TRBD1 or TRBD2 (5 bases each). CDR1 is LNHDA and CDR2 is SQIVND in the germline V gene (reference sequence). The CDR3 loop spans 13 amino acids. Trimming removed 5 bases from V and 4 bases from J, with 12 bases in between. CDR3 region: CASSVGPSYEQYF. In DNA form, the CDR3 reads TGTGCCAGTAGTGTGGGACCCTCTTACGAGCAGTACTTC. Complete variable domain (other parts from reference TRBV19 and TRBJ2-7): DGGITQSPKYLFRKEGQNVTLSCEQNLNHDAMYWYRQDPGQGLRLIYYSQIVNDFQKGDIAEGYSVSREKKESFPLTVTSAQKNPTAFYLCASSVGPSYEQYFGPGTRLTVT.

The CDR3 spells CASSMTWEGGQPQHF. As DNA, the CDR3 is TGTGCCAGCAGCATGACCTGGGAAGGGGGTCAGCCCCAGCATTTT. The chain links TRBV27 to TRBJ1-5, with D possibly being TRBD1 (6 bases). Deletions cut 6 bases from V and 6 bases from J, with 18 bases between. The CDR3 spans 15 residues. Germline values: CDR1 MNHEY, CDR2 SMNVEV (reference sequence).

J is TRBJ2-3 and V is TRBV20-1, with D unclear. Trimming stripped 4 bases from V and 2 bases from J, with 10 bases between. The CDR3 is 13 amino acids. CDR1 is DFQATT, CDR2 SNEGSKA, per germline (reference sequence). CDR3 coding DNA: TGCAGTGCTATACTTAGAGACACAGATACGCAGTATTTT. Its protein is CSAILRDTDTQYF.